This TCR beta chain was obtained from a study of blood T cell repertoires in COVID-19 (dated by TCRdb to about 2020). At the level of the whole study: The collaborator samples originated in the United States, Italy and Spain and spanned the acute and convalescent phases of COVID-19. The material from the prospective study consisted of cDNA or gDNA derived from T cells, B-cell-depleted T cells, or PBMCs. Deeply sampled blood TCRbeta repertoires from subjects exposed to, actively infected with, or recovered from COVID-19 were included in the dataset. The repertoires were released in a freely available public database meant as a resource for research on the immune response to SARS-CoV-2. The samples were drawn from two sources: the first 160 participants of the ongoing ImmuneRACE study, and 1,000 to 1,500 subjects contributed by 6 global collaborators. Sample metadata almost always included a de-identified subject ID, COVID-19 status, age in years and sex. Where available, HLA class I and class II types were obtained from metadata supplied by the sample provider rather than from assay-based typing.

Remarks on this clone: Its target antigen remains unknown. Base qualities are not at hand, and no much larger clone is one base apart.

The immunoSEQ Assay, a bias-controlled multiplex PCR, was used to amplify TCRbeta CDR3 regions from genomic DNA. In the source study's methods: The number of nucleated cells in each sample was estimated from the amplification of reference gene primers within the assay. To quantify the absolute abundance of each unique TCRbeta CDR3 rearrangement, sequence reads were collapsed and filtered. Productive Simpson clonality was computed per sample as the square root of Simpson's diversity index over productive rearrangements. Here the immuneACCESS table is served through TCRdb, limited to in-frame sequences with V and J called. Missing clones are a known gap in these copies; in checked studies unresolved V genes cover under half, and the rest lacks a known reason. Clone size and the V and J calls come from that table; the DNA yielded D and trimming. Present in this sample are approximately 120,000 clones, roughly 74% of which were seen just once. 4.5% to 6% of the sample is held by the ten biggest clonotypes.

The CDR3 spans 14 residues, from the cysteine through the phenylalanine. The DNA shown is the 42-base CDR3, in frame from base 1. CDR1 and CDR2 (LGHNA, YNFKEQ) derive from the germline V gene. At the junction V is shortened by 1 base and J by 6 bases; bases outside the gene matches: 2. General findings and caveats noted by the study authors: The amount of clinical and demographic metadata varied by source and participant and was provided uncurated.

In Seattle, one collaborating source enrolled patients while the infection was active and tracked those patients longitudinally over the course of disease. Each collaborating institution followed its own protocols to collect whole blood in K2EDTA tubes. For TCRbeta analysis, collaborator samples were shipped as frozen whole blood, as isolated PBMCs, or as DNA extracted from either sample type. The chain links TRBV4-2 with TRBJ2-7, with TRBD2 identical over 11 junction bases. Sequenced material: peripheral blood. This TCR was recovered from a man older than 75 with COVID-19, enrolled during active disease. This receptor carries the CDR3 CASSQALAGVEQYF. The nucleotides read TGTGCCAGCAGCCAAGCACTAGCGGGAGTCGAGCAGTACTTC.